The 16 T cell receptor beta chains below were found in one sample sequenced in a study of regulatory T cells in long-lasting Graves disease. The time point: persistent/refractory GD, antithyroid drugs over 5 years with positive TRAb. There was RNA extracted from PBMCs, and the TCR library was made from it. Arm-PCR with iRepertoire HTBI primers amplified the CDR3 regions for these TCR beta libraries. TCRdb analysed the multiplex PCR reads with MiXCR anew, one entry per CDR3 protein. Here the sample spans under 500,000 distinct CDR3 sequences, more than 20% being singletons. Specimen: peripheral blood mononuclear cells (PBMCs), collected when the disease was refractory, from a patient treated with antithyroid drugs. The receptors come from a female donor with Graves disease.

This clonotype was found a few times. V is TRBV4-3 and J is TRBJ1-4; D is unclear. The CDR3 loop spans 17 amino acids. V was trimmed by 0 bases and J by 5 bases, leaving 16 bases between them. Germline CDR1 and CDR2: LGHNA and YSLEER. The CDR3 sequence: CASSQDAPLARNEKLFF. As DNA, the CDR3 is TGCGCCAGCAGCCAAGACGCACCCTTGGCCAGAAATGAAAAACTGTTTTTT.

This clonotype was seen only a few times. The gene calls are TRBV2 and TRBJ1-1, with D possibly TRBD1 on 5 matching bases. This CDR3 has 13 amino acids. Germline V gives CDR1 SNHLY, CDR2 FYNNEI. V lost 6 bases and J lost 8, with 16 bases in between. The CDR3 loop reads CASSPGAAGEAFF. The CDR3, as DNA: TGTGCCAGCAGCCCCGGGGCAGCTGGGGAAGCTTTCTTT.

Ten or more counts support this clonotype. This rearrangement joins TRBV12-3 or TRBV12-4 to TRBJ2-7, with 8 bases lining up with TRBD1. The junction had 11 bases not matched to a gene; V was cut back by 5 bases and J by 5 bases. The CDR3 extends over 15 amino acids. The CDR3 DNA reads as TGTGCCAGCAGTCCCAGGACAGGGTCTTTCCACGAGCAGTACTTC. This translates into CASSPRTGSFHEQYF.

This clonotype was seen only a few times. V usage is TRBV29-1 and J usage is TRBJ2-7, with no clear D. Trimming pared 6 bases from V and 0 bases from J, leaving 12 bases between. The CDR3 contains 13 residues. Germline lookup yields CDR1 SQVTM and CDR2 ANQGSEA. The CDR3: CSVLSPSSYEQYF. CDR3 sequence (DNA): TGCAGCGTCCTTAGTCCCTCCTCCTACGAGCAGTACTTC.

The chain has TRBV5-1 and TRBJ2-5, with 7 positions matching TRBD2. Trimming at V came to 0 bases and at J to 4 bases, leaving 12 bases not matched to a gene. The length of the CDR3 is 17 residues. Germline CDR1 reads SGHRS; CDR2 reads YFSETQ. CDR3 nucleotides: TGCGCCAGCAGCTTGGAGGGAGGGTTTGGCATCGTAGAGACCCAGTACTTC. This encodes CASSLEGGFGIVETQYF.

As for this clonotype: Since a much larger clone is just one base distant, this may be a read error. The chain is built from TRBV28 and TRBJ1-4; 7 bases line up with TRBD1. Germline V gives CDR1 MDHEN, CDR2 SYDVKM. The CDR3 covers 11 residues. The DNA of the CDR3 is TGTGCCGGCAGTGTACAGGGGATTTGGTTTTTT. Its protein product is CAGSVQGIWFF.

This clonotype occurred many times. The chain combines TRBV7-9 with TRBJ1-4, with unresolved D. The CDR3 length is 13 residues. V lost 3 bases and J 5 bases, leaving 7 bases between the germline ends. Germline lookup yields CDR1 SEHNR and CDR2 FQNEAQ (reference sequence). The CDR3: CASSFYGNEKLFF. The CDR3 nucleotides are TGTGCCAGCAGCTTTTACGGAAATGAAAAACTGTTTTTT.

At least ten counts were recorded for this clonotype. CDR3 region: CAAGGAGDTGELFF. CDR3 in DNA: TGTGCCGCAGGAGGAGCAGGGGACACCGGGGAGCTGTTTTTT. This chain connects TRBV12-3 or TRBV12-4 to TRBJ2-2, with D possibly matching TRBD1 (6 bases). Trimming took off 11 bases at V and 3 bases at J, with 16 bases between the two ends. The CDR3 loop spans 14 amino acids.

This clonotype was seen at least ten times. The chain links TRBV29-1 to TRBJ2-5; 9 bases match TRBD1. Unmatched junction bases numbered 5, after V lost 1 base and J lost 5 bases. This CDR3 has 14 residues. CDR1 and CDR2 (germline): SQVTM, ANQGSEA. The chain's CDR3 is CSVEGTGEFETQYF. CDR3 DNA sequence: TGCAGCGTTGAAGGGACAGGGGAATTCGAGACCCAGTACTTC.

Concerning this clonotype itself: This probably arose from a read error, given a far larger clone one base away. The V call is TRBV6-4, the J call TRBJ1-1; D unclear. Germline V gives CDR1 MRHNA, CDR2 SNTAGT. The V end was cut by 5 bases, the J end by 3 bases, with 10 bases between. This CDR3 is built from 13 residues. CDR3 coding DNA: TGTGCCAGCAGTTACGCCGGAGACACTGAAGCTTTCTTT. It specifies CASSYAGDTEAFF.

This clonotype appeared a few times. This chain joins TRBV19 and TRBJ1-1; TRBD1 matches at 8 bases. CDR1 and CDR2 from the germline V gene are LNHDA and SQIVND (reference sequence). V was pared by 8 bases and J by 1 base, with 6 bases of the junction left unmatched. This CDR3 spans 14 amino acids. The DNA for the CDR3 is TGTGCCAGTTCCCCAGGGGGCCCGAACACTGAAGCTTTCTTT. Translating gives CASSPGGPNTEAFF.

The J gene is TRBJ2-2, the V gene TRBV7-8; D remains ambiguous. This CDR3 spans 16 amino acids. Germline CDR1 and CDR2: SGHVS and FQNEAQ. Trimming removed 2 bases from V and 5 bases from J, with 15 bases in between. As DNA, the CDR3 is TGTGCCAGCAGCTTAAGGACGGATACCTTGACCGGGGAGCTGTTTTTT. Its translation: CASSLRTDTLTGELFF.

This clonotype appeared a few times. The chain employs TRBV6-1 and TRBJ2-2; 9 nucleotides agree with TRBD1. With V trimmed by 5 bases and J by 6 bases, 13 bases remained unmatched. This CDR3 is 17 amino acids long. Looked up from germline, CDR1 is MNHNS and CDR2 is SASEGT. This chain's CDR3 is CASSHPGTGINAGELFF. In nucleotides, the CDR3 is TGTGCCAGCAGTCACCCCGGGACAGGGATTAACGCCGGGGAGCTGTTTTTT.

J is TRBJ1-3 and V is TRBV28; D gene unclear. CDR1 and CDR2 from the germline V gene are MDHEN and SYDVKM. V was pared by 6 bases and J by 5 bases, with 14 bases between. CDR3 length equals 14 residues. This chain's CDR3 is CASSSLAGRNTIYF. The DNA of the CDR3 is TGTGCCAGCAGCTCACTTGCTGGAAGAAACACCATATATTTT.

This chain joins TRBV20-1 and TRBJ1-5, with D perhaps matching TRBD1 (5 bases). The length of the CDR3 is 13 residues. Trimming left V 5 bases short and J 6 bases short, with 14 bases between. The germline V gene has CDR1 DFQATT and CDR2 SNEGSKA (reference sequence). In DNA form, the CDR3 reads TGCAGTGCTGGGGCAGGCGGGATTCAGCCCCAGCATTTT. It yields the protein CSAGAGGIQPQHF.

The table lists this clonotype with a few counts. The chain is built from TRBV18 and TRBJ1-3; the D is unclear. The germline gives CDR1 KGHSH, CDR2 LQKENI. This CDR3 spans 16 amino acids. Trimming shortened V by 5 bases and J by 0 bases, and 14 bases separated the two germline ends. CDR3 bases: TGTGCCAGCTCAACTCAACCACCGCTCTCTGGAAACACCATATATTTT. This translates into CASSTQPPLSGNTIYF.